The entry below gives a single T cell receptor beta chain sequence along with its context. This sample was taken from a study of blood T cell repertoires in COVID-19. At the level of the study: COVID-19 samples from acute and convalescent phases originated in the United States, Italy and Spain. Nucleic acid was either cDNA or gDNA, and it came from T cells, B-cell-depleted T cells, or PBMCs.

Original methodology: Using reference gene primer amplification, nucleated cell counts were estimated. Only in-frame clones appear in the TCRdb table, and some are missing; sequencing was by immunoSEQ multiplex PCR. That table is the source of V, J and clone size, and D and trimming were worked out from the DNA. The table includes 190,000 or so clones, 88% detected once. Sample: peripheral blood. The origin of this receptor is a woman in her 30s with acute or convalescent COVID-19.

The CDR3 DNA is TGTGCCAGTAGTCCAGTCTTTAACTCTGGGGCCAACGTCCTGACTTTC. It is translated as CASSPVFNSGANVLTF. This rearrangement joins TRBV19 to TRBJ2-6; D remains unclear. V lost 5 bases and J 0 bases, leaving 11 bases between the germline ends. This CDR3 comprises 16 residues. Per germline, CDR1 LNHDA and CDR2 SQIVND (reference sequence).